This TCR beta chain comes out of a study of graft-versus-host responses after intestinal transplantation (dated by TCRdb to the early 2020s). About the study as a whole: Multivisceral, liver-intestinal, or isolated intestinal transplants were received by the recipients. All recipients received anti-thymocyte globulin induction followed by maintenance tacrolimus and steroids for 3 to 4 years. Graft-versus-host and host-versus-graft alloreactive T cell clones were tracked in the graft, circulation and bone marrow after intestinal transplantation using bulk TCR-beta CDR3 sequencing. Alloreactive clones were identified by sequencing pre-transplant mixed lymphocyte reaction products and comparing them with unstimulated pre-transplant donor and recipient T cells. The cohort enrolled approximately 24 intestinal transplant recipients, one of whom was a retransplant, and a few patients without pretransplant specimens were excluded. Donor T cell macrochimerism was defined as a peak of at least 4% donor T cells among recipient peripheral blood mononuclear cells. Instead of going to the commercial service, samples from a few later patients were sequenced in-house on an Illumina MiSeq and processed with MiXCR. Broader findings and caveats from the paper: GvH clones turned up in recipient bone marrow, with some appearing earlier in ileal mucosa or blood, a pattern consistent with an intestinal mucosal origin. Peak levels of circulating GvH clones were associated with declines in HvG clones early after transplant. Conclusions were limited by the relatively low number and heterogeneity of intestinal transplant patients. In patients with donor T cell macrochimerism, the allografts had high GvH to HvG T cell clonal ratios.

From its cysteine to its phenylalanine, the CDR3 spans 13 amino acids. Kept here is only the CDR3 DNA, which spans 39 bases and is read in frame from base 1. CDR1 and CDR2 were assigned from the germline V gene as SGHDT and YYEEEE. Interpreted using the paper, the time point label stands for: cells obtained before transplantation from donor or recipient. CD3+CD4+ and CD3+CD8+ populations were FACS-sorted from unstimulated pre-transplant donor and recipient cells taken from spleen or lymph nodes. A remark on this clone: What this receptor recognizes is not known. No quality values exist for individual bases; no much larger clone is one base distant.

The protocol used for the library was the immunoSEQ multiplex PCR assay. In most patients, genomic DNA was isolated using the Qiagen DNeasy Blood and Tissue Kit and sent frozen to Adaptive Biotechnologies for TCR sequencing. Adaptive Biotechnologies carried out high-throughput TCR-beta CDR3 sequencing of genomic DNA for most patients. Under the source paper's analysis protocol: Adaptive's ImmunoSEQ software was the source of the TCR sequencing data for around 20 patients, while a few other patients were processed with MiXCR and VDJtools. To correct CD4 versus CD8 sorting errors, sequences present in both subsets at a frequency ratio below 5:1 were removed. CDR3 nucleotide sequences shared by donor and recipient were removed because the origin of these sequences could not be assigned. At least 2-fold expansion over unstimulated cells and a minimum CFSE-low frequency of 0.002% (template counts) or 0.001% (read counts) were required for clones to be classified as alloreactive. Clones detected in sequenced pre-transplant spleen, lymph node, or MLR CFSE-low populations of the donor or recipient were defined as mappable. Cumulative frequency of alloreactive clones was calculated as a percentage of all sequences weighted by copy number. The source is immuneACCESS, and TCRdb retained only in-frame sequences with V and J called. Part of the clones is not carried over; for the studies checked, unresolved V genes explain less than half of this, and the remainder is unexplained. Clone size and the V and J calls come from that table; the DNA yielded D and trimming. This sample has 100,000 to 120,000 clones in its table, and about 94% of those were observed once. Around 0.55% of the sample rests with the top ten.

The clonotype originates from a human donor who received an intestinal transplant. The sequence is built from TRBV5-6 and TRBJ2-5; no D gene is confidently identified. With the DNA end fitting TRBJ2-7 better, the J assignment may be wrong. Material: unstimulated CD8+ T cells sorted from spleen or lymph node cells, obtained before intestinal transplant. The CDR3 loop reads CASSLEQSPEQYF. The DNA is TGTGCCAGCAGCTTGGAACAGTCCCCCGAGCAGTACTTC.